The rows below give T cell receptor beta chains drawn from one sample of a study of blood T cell repertoires in COVID-19. Clones were sequenced by immunoSEQ multiplex PCR, and TCRdb holds only the in-frame ones, with some missing. Seen here are about 140,000 clones, 85% to 90% observed once, and the top ten hold more than 9.5%. Source material: peripheral blood. The receptors derive from a woman of 80 years or more with acute or convalescent COVID-19. Each CDR3 is given with its conserved first and last residue.

V gene	J gene	CDR3 protein
TRBV5-1	TRBJ1-1	CASSRDRGLTEAFF
TRBV28	TRBJ1-2	CATQGYTF
TRBV2	TRBJ1-1	CASSRTGSMNTEAFF
TRBV5-4	TRBJ1-6	CASSFTGRNNSPLHF
TRBV19	TRBJ2-3	CASSIPGRRGGGDTQYF
TRBV7-3	TRBJ2-6	CASSLMVPGGGSGANVLTF
TRBV6-1	TRBJ2-5	CASSEGQVQETQYF
TRBV5-1	TRBJ2-5	CASSEYFESETQYF
TRBV10-3	TRBJ2-7	CAISATWGGVYEQYF
TRBV5-1	TRBJ1-2	CASSSGLPDYGYTF
TRBV7-3	TRBJ1-6	CASSLTANSPLHF
TRBV2	TRBJ2-7	CASSELRGQGSYEQYF
TRBV6-5	TRBJ2-7	CASSFVRGTYEQYF
TRBV7-9	TRBJ2-3	CASSPRDSDTQYF
TRBV19	TRBJ2-2	CASIPGTGNTGELFF
TRBV12-5	TRBJ1-4	CASGFPGGAGEKLFF
TRBV28	TRBJ1-2	CASSLGMAGAPEYGYTF
TRBV6-4	TRBJ2-2	CASSDRPGTGELFF
TRBV5-1	TRBJ2-3	CASSNQGPLADTQYF
TRBV7-9	TRBJ1-4	CASSPGQFNEKLFF
TRBV29-1	TRBJ2-1	CSVDTGVAEQFF
TRBV2	TRBJ1-4	CASSTYGGLDEKLFF
TRBV19	TRBJ1-4	CASSILLEERKLFF
TRBV15	TRBJ2-7	CATSRDRAGNDEQYF
TRBV7-8	TRBJ2-1	CASSHRQASSYNEQFF
TRBV15	TRBJ1-5	CATSRDRQNSNQPQHF
TRBV5-1	TRBJ1-1	CASSLDGRMNTEAFF
TRBV29-1	TRBJ2-3	CSVERGGPNTDTQYF
TRBV27	TRBJ1-5	CASSPQMRGGYSNQPQHF
TRBV6-6	TRBJ1-1	CASSYRKTGNTEAFF
TRBV7-2	TRBJ2-5	CASSRRGAGGETQYF
TRBV7-2	TRBJ1-5	CASSPQSGNQPQHF
TRBV7-9	TRBJ1-5	CASSPQGEVNQPQHF
TRBV4-2	TRBJ2-2	CASNPSGGPPGELFF
TRBV30	TRBJ1-1	CAWSVLTETEAFF
TRBV27	TRBJ1-6	CASSLSRRASPLHF
TRBV3-1/TRBV3-2	TRBJ1-2	CASSPRMGQASQGYGYTF
TRBV5-4	TRBJ1-1	CASSTRGVGSEAFF
TRBV5-4	TRBJ2-1	CASSITGTGVPYNEQFF
TRBV6-5	TRBJ1-2	CASSWGQREDYGYTF
TRBV11-2	TRBJ2-3	CASSSKDRDQYF
TRBV7-9	TRBJ1-1	CASSSQGGTEAFF
TRBV18	TRBJ1-5	CASSPGQGSNQPQHF
TRBV6-2/TRBV6-3	TRBJ1-2	CASSTGTIDGYTF
TRBV5-4	TRBJ2-1	CASITGKGNEQFF
TRBV6-6	TRBJ1-5	CASSFPDSFQPQHF
TRBV18	TRBJ1-1	CASSIGQATEAFF
TRBV4-3	TRBJ1-1	CASSQWDRVGTEAFF
TRBV3-1/TRBV3-2	TRBJ2-5	CASSSGAERTQYF
TRBV12-5	TRBJ1-4	CATSRGRDEKLFF
TRBV5-6	TRBJ1-2	CASSLLGEANYGYTF
TRBV5-1	TRBJ1-2	CASSLAEVVGYTF
TRBV15	TRBJ1-2	CATSSHSFRYGYTF
TRBV12-3/TRBV12-4	TRBJ1-2	CASSWGQNGYTF
TRBV7-2	TRBJ1-5	CASRPGTGGNQPQHF
TRBV25-1	TRBJ2-2	CASSPSGGTGELFF
TRBV5-1	TRBJ2-5	CASSSYPPGTGGGETQYF
TRBV9	TRBJ2-1	CASSAGTGGFYEQFF
TRBV5-5	TRBJ1-5	CASSLEVSNQPQHF